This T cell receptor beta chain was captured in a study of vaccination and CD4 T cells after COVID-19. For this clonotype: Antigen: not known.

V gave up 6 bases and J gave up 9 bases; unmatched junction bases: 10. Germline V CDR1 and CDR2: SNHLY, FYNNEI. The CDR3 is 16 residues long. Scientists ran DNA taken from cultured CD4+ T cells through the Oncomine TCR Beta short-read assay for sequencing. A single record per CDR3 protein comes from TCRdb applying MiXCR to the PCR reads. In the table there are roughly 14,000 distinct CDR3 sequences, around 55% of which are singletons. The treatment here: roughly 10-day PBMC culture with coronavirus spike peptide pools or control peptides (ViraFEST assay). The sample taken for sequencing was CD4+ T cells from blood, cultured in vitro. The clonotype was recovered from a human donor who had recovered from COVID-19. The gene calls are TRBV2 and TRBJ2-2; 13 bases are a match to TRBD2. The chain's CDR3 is CASRPGLAGTARELFF. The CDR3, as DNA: TGTGCCAGCAGGCCGGGACTAGCGGGAACAGCCAGGGAGCTGTTTTTT.